This T cell receptor (beta chain) stems from a study of neoadjuvant anti-PD-1 for oral cavity cancer. Across the whole study: Patients without progression received a fourth nivolumab dose around day 43, then surgical resection on days 50-56.

Time point meaning: after neoadjuvant nivolumab, at surgical resection. There are 14 residues in the CDR3. In germline, CDR1 is LNHDA, CDR2 SQIVND (reference sequence). V lost 8 bases to trimming and J lost 6 bases, with 19 bases between them. Here immunoSEQ multiplex PCR was the method, and the copy in TCRdb shows in-frame clones only, minus some. In the table there are about 72,000 clones, around 84% of which are singletons. The J gene is TRBJ1-1, the V gene TRBV19; TRBD1 is a possible D gene (6 bases). The source material was PBMCs, sampled after nivolumab (anti-PD-1) treatment. The sequence was obtained from a person between 35 and 79 years old with oral cavity squamous cell carcinoma. The DNA of the CDR3 is TGTGCCAGTGGCCGGGACATCTATATGGCTGAAGCTTTCTTT. It encodes CASGRDIYMAEAFF. Full variable domain (missing parts from reference TRBV19 and TRBJ1-1): DGGITQSPKYLFRKEGQNVTLSCEQNLNHDAMYWYRQDPGQGLRLIYYSQIVNDFQKGDIAEGYSVSREKKESFPLTVTSAQKNPTAFYLCASGRDIYMAEAFFGQGTRLTVV.